Each of the 13 T cell receptor beta chains below was sequenced from the same sample in a study of tumor-infiltrating lymphocytes in primary liver carcinoma. Out of unsorted whole blood came the blood RNA, and germline DNA was extracted as well. The investigators made TCR beta cDNA from around 530 ng total RNA, using a constant-region primer. Researchers made the TCR beta libraries by running three nested multiplex PCR rounds with slightly modified ARM-PCR. A C-beta reverse primer and TRBV1-TRBV30 forward primers served in each of the first two PCR rounds, at about 10 cycles apiece. TCRdb recomputed calls from the multiplex PCR reads with MiXCR, one row per CDR3 protein. The table has about 350,000 distinct CDR3 sequences, 65% seen once. The sequencing sample was made of peripheral blood. These receptor sequences come from a man aged 35-49 years with primary liver carcinoma and hepatitis B virus infection.

As concerns this clonotype: A read error is likely, as this CDR3 ends without the conserved phenylalanine or tryptophan. V and J are TRBV12-3 or TRBV12-4 and TRBJ2-7; 7 bases are a match to TRBD2. Germline trimming cut 4 bases from V and 1 base from J; bases unmatched to any gene: 19. This CDR3 is 19 amino acids long. The CDR3 DNA sequence: TGTGCCAGCAGTTCCGGCGGGAAATGGCGACCGGGAGGTTCCTACGAGCAGTACCTC. It encodes CASSSGGKWRPGGSYEQYL.

Concerning this clonotype itself: Sequence at one end of the junction differs from germline and may be a read error. The gene calls are TRBV11-1 and TRBJ2-7; D possibly corresponds to TRBD2 (5 bases). The germline V gene has CDR1 SGHAT and CDR2 FQDESV (reference sequence). The CDR3 extends over 14 amino acids. The CDR3 DNA is TGTGCCAGAAGCTTATGGAGGAATCTACGAGAGCAGTACTTC. Its protein product is CARSLWRNLREQYF.

This clonotype was counted many times. CDR3 sequence: CASSRATGELFF. The CDR3 nucleotides read TGTGCCAGCAGCCGGGCGACCGGGGAGCTGTTTTTT. This chain connects TRBV6-5 to TRBJ2-2, with unresolved D. Germline CDR1 reads MNHEY; CDR2 reads SVGAGI. V was pared by 6 bases and J by 5 bases, with 7 bases between. The length of the CDR3 is 12 residues.

Of note for this clonotype: Just one base apart from a much larger clone, this may be a read error. The CDR3 DNA sequence: TGCAGCGCCGGCGTAGATGAGCGGTTCTTC. It encodes CSAGVDERFF. This chain connects TRBV29-1 to TRBJ2-1, with D uncertain. This CDR3 comprises 10 residues. Germline CDR1 reads SQVTM; CDR2 reads ANQGSEA.

This clonotype was seen only a few times. The V and J genes are TRBV28 and TRBJ2-5; D ambiguous. CDR3 length: 16 residues. Germline-derived CDR1 and CDR2 are MDHEN and SYDVKM. Trimming left V 5 bases short and J 1 base short, with 17 bases between. In nucleotides, the CDR3 is TGTGCCAGCAGTCCCCCGGGTGGCTCGACCCAAGAGACCCAGTACTTC. Protein: CASSPPGGSTQETQYF.

This clonotype was seen a handful of times. The J gene is TRBJ2-7, the V gene TRBV13; perhaps TRBD1 as D (6 bases). The length of the CDR3 is 13 residues. In germline, CDR1 is PRHDT, CDR2 FYEKMQ (reference sequence). V was trimmed by 3 bases and J by 2 bases, leaving 8 bases between them. The CDR3 DNA follows: TGTGCCAGCAGCTTCAGGGGAGCCTACGAGCAGTACTTC. Translated: CASSFRGAYEQYF.

A word on this clonotype: Relative to the germline gene, one junction end is altered; a read error may explain this. The chain is built from TRBV11-2 and TRBJ2-3; the D is unclear. CDR1 and CDR2 from the germline V gene are SGHAT and FQNNGV. The CDR3 loop spans 14 amino acids. CDR3 region: CASSLELYTDTLHF. DNA for the CDR3: TGTGCCAGCAGCTTAGAACTTTACACCGATACGCTTCATTTT.

The CDR3, as DNA: TGTGCCACCAGTGATCCGTGGGATCATGAAGAGACCCAGTACTTC. Translating it yields CATSDPWDHEETQYF. V is TRBV24-1 and J is TRBJ2-5; D not certain. V lost 3 bases and J 3 bases, leaving 13 bases between the germline ends. Germline CDR1 reads KGHDR; CDR2 reads SFDVKD. The CDR3 sequence is 15 residues long.

About this clonotype itself: A much larger clone lies one base from this, so it may be a read error. Because the CDR3 is missing its conserved closing phenylalanine or tryptophan, this is likely a read error. The genes are TRBV6-5 and TRBJ2-7, with 11 bases aligning to TRBD2. The V gene's germline CDR1 is MNHEY and CDR2 SVGAGI. V was pared by 5 bases and J by 3 bases, with 3 bases of the junction left unmatched. This CDR3 is 14 amino acids long. CDR3 amino acids: CASSLAGGSYEQYL. CDR3 nucleotide sequence: TGTGCCAGCAGTCTAGCGGGAGGTAGCTACGAGCAGTACCTC.

This clonotype has only one observation. Being one base from a much bigger clone, this may be a read error. This sequence joins TRBV6-2 or TRBV6-3 and TRBJ1-2, with D uncertain. The CDR3 covers 11 residues. Germline-derived CDR1 and CDR2 are MNHEY and SVGEGT. V dropped 6 bases and J dropped 9 bases, with 11 bases sitting between them. This CDR3 is CASRYVKSYTF. The CDR3, as DNA: TGTGCCAGCAGATACGTGAAGAGCTACACCTTC.

The chain links TRBV11-3 to TRBJ2-1, with 8 bases identical to TRBD2. The CDR3 consists of 14 residues. Germline V gene sequence: CDR1 SGHNT, CDR2 YENEEA. V lost 2 bases, J lost 9 bases, and 6 bases stayed unmatched. The CDR3 nucleotides are TGTGCCAGCAGCTTACGGACTAGCATTGGTGAGCAGTTCTTC. As protein: CASSLRTSIGEQFF.

In the case of this clonotype: Its ends do not fully match the called genes, so a read error is possible. The V gene is TRBV11-1, the J gene TRBJ2-7; D possibly corresponds to TRBD2 (5 bases). The CDR3 covers 14 residues. In germline, CDR1 is SGHAT, CDR2 FQDESV (reference sequence). The CDR3 reads CASSLSRRGREQYF. The CDR3 DNA reads TGTGCCAGTAGCTTATCGCGTCGGGGAAGGGAGCAGTACTTC.

Of note for this clonotype: Being one base from a much bigger clone, this may be a read error. The chain links TRBV4-1 to TRBJ2-5; 8 bases align to TRBD2. The CDR3 runs 15 residues. Germline V gene sequence: CDR1 MGHRA, CDR2 YSYEKL. V shed 4 bases and J 4 bases; nucleotides not matched to a gene: 8. CDR3 sequence reads: CASSPIGGGSETQYF. In DNA, the CDR3 is TGCGCCAGCAGCCCCATCGGGGGGGGTTCAGAGACCCAGTACTTC.